This T cell receptor (beta chain) was sequenced for a study of blood T cell repertoires in COVID-19. Across the whole study: Sources were T cells, B-cell-depleted T cells, or PBMCs; the material itself was cDNA or gDNA.

Per the authors' pipeline: Cell counts per sample came from amplifying reference gene primers. The table came from immunoSEQ multiplex PCR; TCRdb's copy has only in-frame clones and leaves some out. The V and J calls and clone size are taken from that table; D and trimming were inferred from the DNA. The sample holds a few hundred thousand clones; roughly 84% are singletons and the top ten take approximately 6.5%. V was clipped by 5 bases and J by 3 bases, with 5 bases between them. The CDR3 length is 12 residues. CDR1 is SEHNR and CDR2 is FQNEAQ in the germline V gene (reference sequence). This clone was seen many times.

The gene calls are TRBV7-9 and TRBJ2-1, with D unclear. Sequencing was done on a sample of PBMCs or T cells enriched from blood (not recorded which). The TCR comes from a woman aged 40 to 50 who had recovered from COVID-19. The CDR3 coding sequence is TGTGCCAGCAGCGAGAGCTACAATGAGCAGTTCTTC. This sequence encodes CASSESYNEQFF. The whole variable domain, remainder taken from reference TRBV7-9 and TRBJ2-1, is DTGVSQNPRHKITKRGQNVTFRCDPISEHNRLYWYRQTLGQGPEFLTYFQNEAQLEKSRLLSDRFSAERPKGSFSTLEIQRTEQGDSAMYLCASSESYNEQFFGPGTRLTVL.